This T cell receptor beta chain was captured by sequencing in a study of T cell changes during pregnancy in multiple sclerosis (dated by TCRdb to the late 2010s). With regard to the full study: Changes in the T cell repertoire over the course of pregnancy were examined in this study in women with multiple sclerosis.

This clone appeared once. The antigen it binds to is not known. No clone much larger than this one lies a single base away; base qualities are absent. The library was generated by the immunoSEQ multiplex PCR assay. This is the immuneACCESS table as TCRdb keeps it, with only in-frame sequences that have V and J called. A part of the clones is gone; compared with another copy, unresolved V genes explain less than half, and the rest is unexplained. This sample has roughly 110,000 clones in its table, and roughly 92% of those were observed once. Less than 0.9% of the sample rests with the top ten. From the germline V gene, CDR1 is KGHSH and CDR2 is LQKENI. V is cut by 5 bases and J by 3 bases, and the space between the germline ends is 14 bases. The cysteine opens and the phenylalanine closes a CDR3 of 14 amino acids. The CDR3 DNA has 42 bases and is translated from base 1.

Source: peripheral blood, taken in the third trimester of pregnancy. The rearranged segments are TRBV18 and TRBJ2-7; a confident D gene designation cannot be given. This TCR derives from a female donor in good health, enrolled as a control in a pregnancy study. The encoded CDR3 is CASSREMSNYEQYF. At the DNA level, the sequence is TGTGCCAGCTCAAGAGAAATGTCTAACTACGAGCAGTACTTC.